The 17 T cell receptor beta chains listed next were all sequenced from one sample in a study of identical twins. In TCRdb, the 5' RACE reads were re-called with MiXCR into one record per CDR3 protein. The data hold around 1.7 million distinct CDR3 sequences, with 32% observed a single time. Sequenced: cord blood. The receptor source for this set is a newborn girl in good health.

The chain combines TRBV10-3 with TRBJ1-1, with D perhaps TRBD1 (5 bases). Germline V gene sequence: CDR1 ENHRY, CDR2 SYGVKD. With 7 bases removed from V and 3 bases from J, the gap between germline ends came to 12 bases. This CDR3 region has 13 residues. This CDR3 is CAITGQRDTEAFF. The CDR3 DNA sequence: TGTGCCATCACAGGGCAAAGGGACACTGAAGCTTTCTTT.

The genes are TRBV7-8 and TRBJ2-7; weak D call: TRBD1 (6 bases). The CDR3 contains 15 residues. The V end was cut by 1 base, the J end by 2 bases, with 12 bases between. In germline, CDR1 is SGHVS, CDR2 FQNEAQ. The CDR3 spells CASSLEQGGAYEQYF. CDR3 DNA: TGTGCCAGCAGCTTAGAACAGGGTGGCGCCTACGAGCAGTACTTC.

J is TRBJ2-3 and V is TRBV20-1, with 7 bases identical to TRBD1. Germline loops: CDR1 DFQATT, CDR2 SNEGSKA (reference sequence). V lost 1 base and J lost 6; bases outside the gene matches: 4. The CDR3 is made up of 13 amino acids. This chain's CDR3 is CSARVQGVDTQYF. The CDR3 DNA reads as TGCAGTGCTAGAGTGCAGGGGGTCGATACGCAGTATTTT.

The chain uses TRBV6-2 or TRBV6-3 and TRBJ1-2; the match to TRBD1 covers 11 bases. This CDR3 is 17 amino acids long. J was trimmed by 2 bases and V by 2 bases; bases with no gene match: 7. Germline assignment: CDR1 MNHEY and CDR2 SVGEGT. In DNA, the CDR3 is TGTGCCAGCAGTTACCTCCTCGGACAGGGGGCGAACTATGGCTACACCTTC. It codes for CASSYLLGQGANYGYTF.

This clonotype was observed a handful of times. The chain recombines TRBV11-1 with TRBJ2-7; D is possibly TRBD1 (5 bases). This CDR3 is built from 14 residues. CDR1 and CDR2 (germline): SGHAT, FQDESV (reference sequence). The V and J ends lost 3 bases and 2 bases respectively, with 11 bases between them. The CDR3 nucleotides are TGTGCCAGCAGCTTCGCAGGGTGGGCCTACGAGCAGTACTTC. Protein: CASSFAGWAYEQYF.

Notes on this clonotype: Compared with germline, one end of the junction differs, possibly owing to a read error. In nucleotides, the CDR3 is TGCGCCAGCGGCTTGGGGACGGCTAGCACAGATACGCAGTATTTT. Translation: CASGLGTASTDTQYF. The rearrangement links TRBV5-1 to TRBJ2-3; tentatively, D is TRBD1 or TRBD2 (5 bases each). Germline V CDR1 and CDR2: SGHRS, YFSETQ. The CDR3 loop spans 15 amino acids.

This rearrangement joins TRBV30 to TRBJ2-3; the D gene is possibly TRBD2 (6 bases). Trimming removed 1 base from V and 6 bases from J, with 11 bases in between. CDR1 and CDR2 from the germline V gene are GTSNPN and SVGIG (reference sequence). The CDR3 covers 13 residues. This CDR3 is CAWSARLEDTQYF. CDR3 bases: TGTGCCTGGAGTGCACGACTAGAGGATACGCAGTATTTT.

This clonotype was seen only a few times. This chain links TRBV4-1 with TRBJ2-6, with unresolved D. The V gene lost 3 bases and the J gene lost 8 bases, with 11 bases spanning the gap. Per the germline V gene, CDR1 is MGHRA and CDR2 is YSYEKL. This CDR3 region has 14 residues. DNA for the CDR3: TGCGCCAGCAGCCAGCTTGACACTTCCAACGTCCTGACTTTC. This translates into CASSQLDTSNVLTF.

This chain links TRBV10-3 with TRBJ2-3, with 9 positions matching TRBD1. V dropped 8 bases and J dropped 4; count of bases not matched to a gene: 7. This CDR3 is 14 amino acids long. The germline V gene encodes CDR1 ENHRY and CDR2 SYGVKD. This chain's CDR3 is CAISWGQGADTQYF. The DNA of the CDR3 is TGTGCCATCTCTTGGGGACAGGGAGCAGATACGCAGTATTTT.

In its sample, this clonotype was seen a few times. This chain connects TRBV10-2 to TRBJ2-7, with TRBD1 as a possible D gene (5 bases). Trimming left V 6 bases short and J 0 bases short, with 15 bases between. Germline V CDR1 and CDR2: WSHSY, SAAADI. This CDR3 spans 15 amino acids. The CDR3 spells CASSSDSTSSYEQYF. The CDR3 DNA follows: TGCGCCAGCAGCTCTGACAGCACGAGCTCCTACGAGCAGTACTTC.

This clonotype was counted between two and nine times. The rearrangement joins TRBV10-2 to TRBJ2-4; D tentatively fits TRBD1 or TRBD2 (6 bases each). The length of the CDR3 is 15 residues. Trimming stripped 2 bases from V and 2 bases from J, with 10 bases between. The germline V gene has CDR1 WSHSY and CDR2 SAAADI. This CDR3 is CASSEEGGPKNIQYF. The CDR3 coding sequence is TGCGCCAGCAGTGAGGAGGGGGGACCCAAAAACATTCAGTACTTC.

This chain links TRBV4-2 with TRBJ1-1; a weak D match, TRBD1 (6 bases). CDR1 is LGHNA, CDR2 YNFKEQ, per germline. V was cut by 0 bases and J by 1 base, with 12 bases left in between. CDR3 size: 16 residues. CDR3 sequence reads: CASSQEGGGSNTEAFF. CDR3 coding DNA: TGTGCCAGCAGCCAAGAAGGAGGGGGTTCGAACACTGAAGCTTTCTTT.

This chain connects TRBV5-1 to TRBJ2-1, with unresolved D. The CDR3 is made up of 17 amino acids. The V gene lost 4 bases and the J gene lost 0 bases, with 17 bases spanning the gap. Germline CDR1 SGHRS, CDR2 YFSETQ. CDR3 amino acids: CASSLGVDSSSYNEQFF. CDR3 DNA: TGCGCCAGCAGCCTGGGTGTTGACTCGAGCTCCTACAATGAGCAGTTCTTC.

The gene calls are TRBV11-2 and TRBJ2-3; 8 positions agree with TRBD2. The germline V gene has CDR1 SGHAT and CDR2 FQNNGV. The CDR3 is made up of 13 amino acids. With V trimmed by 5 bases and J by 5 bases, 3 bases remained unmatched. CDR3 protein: CASSQRELDTQYF. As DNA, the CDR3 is TGTGCCAGCAGCCAGCGGGAGTTAGATACGCAGTATTTT.

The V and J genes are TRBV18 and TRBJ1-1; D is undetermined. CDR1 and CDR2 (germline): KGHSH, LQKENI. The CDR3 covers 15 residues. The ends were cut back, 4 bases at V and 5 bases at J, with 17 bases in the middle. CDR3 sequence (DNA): TGTGCCAGCTCACTTCTAAACCTCCCGGGGACTGAAGCTTTCTTT. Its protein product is CASSLLNLPGTEAFF.

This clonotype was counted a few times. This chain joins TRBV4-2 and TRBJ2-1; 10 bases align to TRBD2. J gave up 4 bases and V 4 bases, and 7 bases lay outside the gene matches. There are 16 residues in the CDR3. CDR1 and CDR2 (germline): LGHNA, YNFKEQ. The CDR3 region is CASSPLGTSDYNEQFF. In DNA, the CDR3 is TGTGCCAGCAGCCCCCTCGGGACTAGCGATTACAATGAGCAGTTCTTC.

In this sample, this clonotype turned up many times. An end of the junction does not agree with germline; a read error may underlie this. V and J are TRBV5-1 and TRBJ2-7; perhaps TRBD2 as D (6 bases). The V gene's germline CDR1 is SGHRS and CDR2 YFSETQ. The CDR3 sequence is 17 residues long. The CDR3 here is CASSLVPSRDLTYEQYF. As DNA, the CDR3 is TGCGCCAGCAGTTTGGTCCCATCGCGGGACTTAACCTACGAGCAGTACTTC. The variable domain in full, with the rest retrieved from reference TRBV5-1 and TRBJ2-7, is KAGVTQTPRYLIKTRGQQVTLSCSPISGHRSVSWYQQTPGQGLQFLFEYFSETQRNKGNFPGRFSGRQFSNSRSEMNVSTLELGDSALYLCASSLVPSRDLTYEQYFGPGTRLTVT.